The present TCR beta chain was sequenced within a study of blood T cell repertoires in COVID-19. Across the whole study: Samples of COVID-19 (acute and convalescent) were obtained from the United States, Italy and Spain. In each case, the material was cDNA or gDNA derived from T cells, B-cell-depleted T cells, or PBMCs.

In germline, CDR1 is KGHDR, CDR2 SFDVKD. Trimming removed 5 bases at V and 5 bases at J, with 7 bases between. The CDR3 consists of 12 residues. In the source study's methods: Amplification of reference gene primers was used by the study to estimate nucleated cell counts. Here immunoSEQ multiplex PCR was the method, and the copy in TCRdb shows in-frame clones only, minus some. V and J calls and clone size follow that table, whereas D and trimming were derived from the DNA. The table lists roughly 55,000 clones, roughly 80% of them singletons. The gene calls are TRBV24-1 and TRBJ2-3; D gene ambiguous. The sequenced material came from peripheral blood. This TCR was recovered from a man in his 60s with acute or convalescent COVID-19. DNA for the CDR3: TGTGCCACCAGTGTCACTGGAGATACGCAGTATTTT. It encodes CATSVTGDTQYF.